Listed here are 3 T cell receptor beta chains from one sample, sequenced in a study of cytomegalovirus exposure and HLA in healthy donors. TCRdb's copy holds only in-frame clones and misses some; the assay was immunoSEQ multiplex PCR. The sample lists tens of thousands of clones, just over 90% occurring once. The sequenced sample was PBMCs. The receptors were gathered from a woman between 18 and 30 years old in good health and CMV-seronegative.

J is TRBJ1-5 and V is TRBV19; D ambiguous. V lost 3 bases, J lost 7 bases, and 16 bases lay in between. Looked up from germline, CDR1 is LNHDA and CDR2 is SQIVND (reference sequence). The CDR3 loop spans 15 amino acids. The CDR3, as DNA: TGTGCCAGTAGTATCATCCGGGCGAGAGGGCAGCCCCAGCATTTT. Amino acid sequence: CASSIIRARGQPQHF.

This chain links TRBV6-5 with TRBJ1-5; 8 nucleotides agree with TRBD1. The junction had 6 bases not matched to a gene; V was cut back by 5 bases and J by 6 bases. The CDR3 totals 14 residues. The germline V gene encodes CDR1 MNHEY and CDR2 SVGAGI. The CDR3 DNA sequence: TGTGCCAGCAGTCGGACAGGGCCCACTCAGCCCCAGCATTTT. It specifies CASSRTGPTQPQHF.

The chain uses TRBV5-1 and TRBJ1-1; D might be TRBD1 (5 bases). CDR1 SGHRS and CDR2 YFSETQ come from the germline V gene. The CDR3 sequence is 14 residues long. The V end lost 4 bases, the J end lost 1 base, and 11 bases lay between the germline ends. This CDR3 is CASSDIQGNTEAFF. CDR3 DNA: TGCGCCAGCAGCGATATTCAGGGGAACACTGAAGCTTTCTTT.